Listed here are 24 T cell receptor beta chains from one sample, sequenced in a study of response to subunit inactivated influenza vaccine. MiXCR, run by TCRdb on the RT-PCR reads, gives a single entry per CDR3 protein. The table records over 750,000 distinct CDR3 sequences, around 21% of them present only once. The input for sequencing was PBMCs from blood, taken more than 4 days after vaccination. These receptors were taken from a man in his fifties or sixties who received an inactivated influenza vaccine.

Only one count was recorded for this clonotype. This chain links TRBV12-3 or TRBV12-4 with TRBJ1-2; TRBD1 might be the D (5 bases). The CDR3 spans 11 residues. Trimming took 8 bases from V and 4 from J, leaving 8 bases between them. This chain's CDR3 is CASGGGYGYTF. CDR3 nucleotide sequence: TGTGCCAGCGGGGGTGGCTATGGCTACACCTTC.

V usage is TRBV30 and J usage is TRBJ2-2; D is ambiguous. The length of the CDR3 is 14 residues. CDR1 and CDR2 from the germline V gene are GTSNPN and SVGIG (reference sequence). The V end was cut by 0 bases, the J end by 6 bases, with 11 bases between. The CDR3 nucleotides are TGTGCCTGGAGTGTACCCTATCTTTCCGGGGAGCTGTTTTTT. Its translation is CAWSVPYLSGELFF.

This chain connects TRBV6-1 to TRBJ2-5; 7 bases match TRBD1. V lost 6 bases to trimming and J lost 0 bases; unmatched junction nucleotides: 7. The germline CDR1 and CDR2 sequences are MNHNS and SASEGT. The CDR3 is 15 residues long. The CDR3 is CASSRQGNYQETQYF. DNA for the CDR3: TGTGCCAGCAGCCGACAGGGAAATTACCAAGAGACCCAGTACTTC.

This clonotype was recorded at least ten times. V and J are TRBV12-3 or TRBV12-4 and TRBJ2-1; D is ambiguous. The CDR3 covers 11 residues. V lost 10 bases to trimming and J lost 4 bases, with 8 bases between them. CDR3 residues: CATRPYNEQFF. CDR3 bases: TGTGCCACGAGACCATACAATGAGCAGTTCTTC.

In DNA, the CDR3 is TGTGCCAGCAGCGTAGGGCCAGGCTATAGCAATCAGCCCCAGCATTTT. This sequence encodes CASSVGPGYSNQPQHF. The chain couples TRBV9 to TRBJ1-5; D not resolved. Germline assignment: CDR1 SGDLS and CDR2 YYNGEE. Trimming cost V 0 bases and J 0 bases, with 10 bases left between them. There are 16 residues in the CDR3.

This chain's CDR3 is CASSPQGHLYNEQFF. CDR3 bases: TGCGCCAGCAGCCCCCAGGGACACCTATACAATGAGCAGTTCTTC. The chain combines TRBV4-1 with TRBJ2-1; maybe TRBD1 (6 bases). Trimming cost V 4 bases and J 4 bases, with 14 bases left between them. Germline V CDR1 and CDR2: MGHRA, YSYEKL. The CDR3 is 15 amino acids.

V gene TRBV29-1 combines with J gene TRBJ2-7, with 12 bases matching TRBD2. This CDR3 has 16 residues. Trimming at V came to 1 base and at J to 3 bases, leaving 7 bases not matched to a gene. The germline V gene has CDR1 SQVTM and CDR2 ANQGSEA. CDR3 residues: CSVEGLAGGGHYEQYF. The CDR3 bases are TGCAGCGTTGAAGGGCTAGCGGGAGGGGGTCACTACGAGCAGTACTTC.

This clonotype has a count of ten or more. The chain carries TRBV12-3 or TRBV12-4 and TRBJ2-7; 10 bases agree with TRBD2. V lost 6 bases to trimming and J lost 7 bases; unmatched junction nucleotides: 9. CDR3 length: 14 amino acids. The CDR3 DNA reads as TGTGCCAGCAGGCCCAATCTAGCGGGGGAAGAGCAGTACTTC. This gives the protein CASRPNLAGEEQYF.

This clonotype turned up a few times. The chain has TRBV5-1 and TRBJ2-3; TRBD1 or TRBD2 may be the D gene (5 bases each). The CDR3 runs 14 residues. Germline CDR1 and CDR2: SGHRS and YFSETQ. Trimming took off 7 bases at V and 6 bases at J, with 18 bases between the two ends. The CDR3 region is CASGSGTAMDTQYF. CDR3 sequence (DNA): TGCGCCAGCGGTTCTGGGACGGCGATGGATACGCAGTATTTT. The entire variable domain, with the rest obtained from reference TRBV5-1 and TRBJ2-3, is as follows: KAGVTQTPRYLIKTRGQQVTLSCSPISGHRSVSWYQQTPGQGLQFLFEYFSETQRNKGNFPGRFSGRQFSNSRSEMNVSTLELGDSALYLCASGSGTAMDTQYFGPGTRLTVL.

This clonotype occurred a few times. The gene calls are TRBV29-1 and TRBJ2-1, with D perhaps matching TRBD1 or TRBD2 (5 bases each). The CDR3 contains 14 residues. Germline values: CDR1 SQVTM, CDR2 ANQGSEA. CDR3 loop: CSTRLEDKGNEQFF. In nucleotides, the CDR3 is TGCAGTACCAGACTGGAGGACAAAGGAAATGAGCAGTTCTTC.

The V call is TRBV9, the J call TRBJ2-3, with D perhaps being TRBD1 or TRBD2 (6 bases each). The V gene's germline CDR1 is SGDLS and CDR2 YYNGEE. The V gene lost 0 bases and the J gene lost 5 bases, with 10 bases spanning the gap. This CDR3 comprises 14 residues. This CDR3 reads CASSVVGGRDTQYF. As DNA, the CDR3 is TGTGCCAGCAGCGTAGTGGGGGGCCGAGATACGCAGTATTTT.

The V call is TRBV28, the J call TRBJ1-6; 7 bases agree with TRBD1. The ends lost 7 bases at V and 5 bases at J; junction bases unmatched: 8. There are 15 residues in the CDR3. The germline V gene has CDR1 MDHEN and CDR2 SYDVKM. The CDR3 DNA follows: TGTGCCAGCACCAGAGACAGGGATCATAATTCACCCCTCCACTTT. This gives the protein CASTRDRDHNSPLHF.

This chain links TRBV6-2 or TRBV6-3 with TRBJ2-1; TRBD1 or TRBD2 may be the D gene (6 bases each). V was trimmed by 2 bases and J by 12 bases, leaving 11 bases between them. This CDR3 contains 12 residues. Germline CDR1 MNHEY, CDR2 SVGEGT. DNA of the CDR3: TGTGCCAGCAGTTACGTGGGGGGCCGGCAGTTCTTC. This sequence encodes CASSYVGGRQFF.

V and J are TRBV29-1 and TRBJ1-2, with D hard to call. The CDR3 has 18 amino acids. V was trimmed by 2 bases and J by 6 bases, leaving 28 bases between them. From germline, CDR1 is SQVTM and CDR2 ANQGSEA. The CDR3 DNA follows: TGCAGCGTTGAACTCTCCAAAGTGTCATACCCCTTTACGGATGGCTACACCTTC. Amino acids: CSVELSKVSYPFTDGYTF.

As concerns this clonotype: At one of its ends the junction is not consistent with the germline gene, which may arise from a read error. Here the CDR3 reads CASSSGGQPGYF. The DNA for the CDR3 is TGTGCCAGCAGCTCTGGCGGGCAGCCTGGCTATTTC. J is TRBJ1-2 and V is TRBV7-9; D remains unclear. From germline, CDR1 is SEHNR and CDR2 FQNEAQ (reference sequence). The CDR3 runs to 12 residues.

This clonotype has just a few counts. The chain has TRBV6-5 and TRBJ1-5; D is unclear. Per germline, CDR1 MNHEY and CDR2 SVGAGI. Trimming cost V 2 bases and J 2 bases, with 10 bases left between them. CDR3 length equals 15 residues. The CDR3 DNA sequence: TGTGCCAGCAGTTACGGGAATCGAGGCAATCAGCCCCAGCATTTT. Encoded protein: CASSYGNRGNQPQHF.

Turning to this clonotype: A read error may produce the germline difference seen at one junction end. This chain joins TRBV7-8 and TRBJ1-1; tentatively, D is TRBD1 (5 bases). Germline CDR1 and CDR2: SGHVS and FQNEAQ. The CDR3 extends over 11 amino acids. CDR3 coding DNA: TGTGCCAGCAGCGGGGGACGGGAAGTTTTCTTT. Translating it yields CASSGGREVFF.

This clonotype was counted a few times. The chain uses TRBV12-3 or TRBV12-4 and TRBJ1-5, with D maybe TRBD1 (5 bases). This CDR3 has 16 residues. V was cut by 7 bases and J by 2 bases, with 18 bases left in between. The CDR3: CASTPGAGLGNQPQHF. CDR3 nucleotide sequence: TGTGCCAGCACCCCTGGGGCAGGGTTAGGCAATCAGCCCCAGCATTTT.

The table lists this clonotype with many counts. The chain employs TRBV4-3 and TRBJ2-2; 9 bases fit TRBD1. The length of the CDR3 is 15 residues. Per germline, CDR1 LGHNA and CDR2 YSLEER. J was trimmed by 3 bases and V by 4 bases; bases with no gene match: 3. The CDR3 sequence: CASSRGQGDTGELFF. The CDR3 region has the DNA TGCGCCAGCAGCCGGGGACAGGGAGACACCGGGGAGCTGTTTTTT.

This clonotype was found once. The CDR3 DNA reads as TGCGCCAGCAGTGAACGTACGGAGCTCTACGAGCAGTACTTC. The encoded protein is CASSERTELYEQYF. The rearrangement joins TRBV10-1 to TRBJ2-7; D is unclear. The CDR3 loop spans 14 amino acids. Germline CDR1 and CDR2: WNHNN and SYGVQD (reference sequence). Trimming shortened V by 3 bases and J by 3 bases, and 12 bases separated the two germline ends.

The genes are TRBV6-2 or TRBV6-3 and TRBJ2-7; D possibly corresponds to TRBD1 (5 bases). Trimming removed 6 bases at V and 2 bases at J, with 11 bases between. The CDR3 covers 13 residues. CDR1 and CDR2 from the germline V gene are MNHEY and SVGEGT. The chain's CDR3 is CASRPDKTYEQYF. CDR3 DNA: TGTGCCAGCAGGCCGGACAAAACCTACGAGCAGTACTTC.

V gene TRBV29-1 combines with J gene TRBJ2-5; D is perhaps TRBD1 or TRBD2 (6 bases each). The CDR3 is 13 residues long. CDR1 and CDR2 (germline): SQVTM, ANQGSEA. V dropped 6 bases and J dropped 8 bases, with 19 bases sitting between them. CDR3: CSVAADGGPTQYF. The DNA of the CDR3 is TGCAGCGTAGCTGCGGACGGGGGCCCTACCCAGTACTTC.

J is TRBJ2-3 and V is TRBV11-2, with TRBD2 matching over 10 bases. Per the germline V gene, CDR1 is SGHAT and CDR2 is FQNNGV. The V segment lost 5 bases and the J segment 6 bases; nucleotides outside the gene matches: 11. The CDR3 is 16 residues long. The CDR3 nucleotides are TGTGCCAGCAGCCTCCAGCGGGGGGGCCTTTCGGATACGCAGTATTTT. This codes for CASSLQRGGLSDTQYF.

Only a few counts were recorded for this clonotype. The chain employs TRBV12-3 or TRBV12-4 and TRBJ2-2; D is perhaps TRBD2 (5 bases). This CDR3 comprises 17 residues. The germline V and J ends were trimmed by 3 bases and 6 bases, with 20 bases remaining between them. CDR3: CASSFAYQRSVPGELFF. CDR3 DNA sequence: TGTGCCAGCAGTTTTGCTTACCAGCGGAGTGTGCCCGGGGAGCTGTTTTTT.